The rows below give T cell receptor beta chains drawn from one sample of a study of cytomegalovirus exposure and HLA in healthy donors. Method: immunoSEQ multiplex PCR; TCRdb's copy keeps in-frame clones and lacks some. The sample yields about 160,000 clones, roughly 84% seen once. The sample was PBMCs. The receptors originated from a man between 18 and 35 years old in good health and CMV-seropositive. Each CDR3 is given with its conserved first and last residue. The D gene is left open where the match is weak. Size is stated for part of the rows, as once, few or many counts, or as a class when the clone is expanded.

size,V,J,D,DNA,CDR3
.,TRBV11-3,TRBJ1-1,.,TGTGCCAGCAGCGCGCAGAACAGGGTGGCAGCTTTCTTT,CASSAQNRVAAFF
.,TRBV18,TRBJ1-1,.,TGTGCCAGCTCGGGGGGTCGGCAGAACACTGAAGCTTTCTTT,CASSGGRQNTEAFF
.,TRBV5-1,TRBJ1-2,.,TGCGCCAGCAGCTCGCCTCGTCCCCGGGATGGCTACACCTTC,CASSSPRPRDGYTF
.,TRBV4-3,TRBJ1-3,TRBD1,TGCGCCAGCAGCCAGGCTTTATCGGGACAGAATGGGAACACCATATATTTT,CASSQALSGQNGNTIYF
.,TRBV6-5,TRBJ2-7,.,TGTGCCAGCAGTTCACAGGCGGCGCAGTACTTC,CASSSQAAQYF
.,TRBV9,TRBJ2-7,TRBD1,TGTGCCAGCAGCGTAGAAGGGACAGTCACCTACGAGCAGTACTTC,CASSVEGTVTYEQYF
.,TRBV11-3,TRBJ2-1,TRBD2,TGTGCCAGCAGCTTAAAAGCGGGGGGGCCGTATGAGCAGTTCTTC,CASSLKAGGPYEQFF
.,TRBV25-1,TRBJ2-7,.,TGTGCCAGCAGTGGGTTTGGCAGGGGTGCCAACGAGCAGTACTTC,CASSGFGRGANEQYF
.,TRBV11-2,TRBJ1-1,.,TGTGCCAGCAGCTTAGAGGGCCGAAACACTGAAGCTTTCTTT,CASSLEGRNTEAFF
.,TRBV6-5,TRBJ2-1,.,TGTGCCAGCAGTTATCCGACGGGGGGCCCCTACAATGAGCAGTTCTTC,CASSYPTGGPYNEQFF
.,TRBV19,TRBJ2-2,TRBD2,TGTGCCAGTAGTACGGGACTAGCGGGGGGGCTAGGGGCCGGGGAGCTGTTTTTT,CASSTGLAGGLGAGELFF
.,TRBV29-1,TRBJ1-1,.,TGCAGCGTAGGGGTTGGAGGGGTGAACACTGAAGCTTTCTTT,CSVGVGGVNTEAFF
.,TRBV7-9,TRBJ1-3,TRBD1,TGTGCCAGCAGCTTGGCCTGGACAGGGCCTGGAAACACCATATATTTT,CASSLAWTGPGNTIYF
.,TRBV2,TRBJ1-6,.,TGTGCCAGCAGCGCAGGTTTTTCACCCCTCCACTTT,CASSAGFSPLHF
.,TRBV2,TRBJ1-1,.,TGTGCCAGCAGATTGCTGGGGGGTGGCAGCTCGGAAGCTTTCTTT,CASRLLGGGSSEAFF
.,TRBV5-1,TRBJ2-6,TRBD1,TGCGCCAGCAGCCCCAGGGGGCCTGGGGCCAACGGCCTGACTTTC,CASSPRGPGANGLTF
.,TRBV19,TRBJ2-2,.,TGTGCCAGTAGTCCCCACGGGGCGGGGCCGGCCACCGGGGAGCTGTTTTTT,CASSPHGAGPATGELFF
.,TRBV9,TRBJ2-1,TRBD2,TGTGCCAGCAGCGCCGGACTAGCGGGGGGGGACTTTCTGTTCTTC,CASSAGLAGGDFLFF
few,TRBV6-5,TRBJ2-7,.,TGTGCCAGCAGTTACCGACTCCATTTCTACGAGCAGTACTTC,CASSYRLHFYEQYF
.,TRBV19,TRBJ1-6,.,TGTGCCAGTACCGACGGACAGAGGCCCTCCTATAATTCACCCCTCCACTTT,CASTDGQRPSYNSPLHF
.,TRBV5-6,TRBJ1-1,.,TGTGCCAGCAGCCGGGAGGGGTTGGACACTGAAGCTTTCTTT,CASSREGLDTEAFF
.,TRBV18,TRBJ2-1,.,TGTGCCAGCTCACCCGGCGGGGCGTACAATGAGCAGTTCTTC,CASSPGGAYNEQFF
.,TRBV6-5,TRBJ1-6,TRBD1,TGTGCCAGCAGTGGACAGGATAATTCACCCCTCCACTTT,CASSGQDNSPLHF
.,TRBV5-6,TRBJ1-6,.,TGTGCCAGCAGCTTGGAAAGGGGCGCCTATAATTCACCCCTCCACTTT,CASSLERGAYNSPLHF
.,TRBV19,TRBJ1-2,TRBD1,TGTGCCAGTAGTAGATCAGGGGGCACGGTCTATGGCTACACCTTC,CASSRSGGTVYGYTF
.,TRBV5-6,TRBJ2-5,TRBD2,TGTGCCAGCAGCTTTGAAGCGGGGGGGCGGGAGACCCAGTACTTC,CASSFEAGGRETQYF
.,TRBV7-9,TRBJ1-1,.,TGTGCCAGCAGCCGGGTGGGTTCAGGGCCGATCGACACTGAAGCTTTCTTT,CASSRVGSGPIDTEAFF
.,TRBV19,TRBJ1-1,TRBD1,TGTGCCAGTAGTATTTTGGGGACAGGTCTAATGAACACTGAAGCTTTCTTT,CASSILGTGLMNTEAFF
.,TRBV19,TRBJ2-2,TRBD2,TGTGCCAGTAGGGGACTAGCCAGCCCCGGGGAGCTGTTTTTT,CASRGLASPGELFF
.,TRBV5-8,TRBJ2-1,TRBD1,TGTGCCAGCAGCTCCGGACAGGGTGGTTTGGATGAGCAGTTCTTC,CASSSGQGGLDEQFF
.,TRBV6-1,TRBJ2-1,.,TGTGCCAGCAGTGATTACGGTGGCTCCTACAATGAGCAGTTCTTC,CASSDYGGSYNEQFF
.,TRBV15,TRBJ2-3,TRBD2,TGTGCCACCAGCAGACTAGCGGGGGGCACAGATACGCAGTATTTT,CATSRLAGGTDTQYF
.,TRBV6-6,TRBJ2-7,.,TGTGCCAGCAGTCCCCAGGGAACCCTCTACGAGCAGTACTTC,CASSPQGTLYEQYF
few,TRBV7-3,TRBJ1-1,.,TGTGCCAGCAGCCCGGGTGCGGGAGGAAACACTGAAGCTTTCTTT,CASSPGAGGNTEAFF
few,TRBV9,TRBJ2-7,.,TGTGCCAGCAGCCCTTCCGGGGTATCCCGCGAGCAGTACTTC,CASSPSGVSREQYF
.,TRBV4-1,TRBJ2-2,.,TGCGCCAGCAGCCAAGGACTTCTATGGCCCCGAGGGAGCACCGGGGAGCTGTTTTTT,CASSQGLLWPRGSTGELFF
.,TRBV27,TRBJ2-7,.,TGTGCCAGCAGCCAGGGAAGATGGGGCTACGAGCAGTACTTC,CASSQGRWGYEQYF
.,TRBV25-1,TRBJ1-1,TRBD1,TGTGCCAGCAGCTCTGACAGGGCTACTGAAGCTTTCTTT,CASSSDRATEAFF
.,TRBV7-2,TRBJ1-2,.,TGTGCCAGCAGCTTAACACCTCTCCAGGACTATGGCTACACCTTC,CASSLTPLQDYGYTF
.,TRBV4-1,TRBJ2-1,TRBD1,TGCGCCAGCAGCCTCGGGACAGGGGGTGAGCAGTTCTTC,CASSLGTGGEQFF
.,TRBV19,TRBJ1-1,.,TGTGCCAGTAGTCGTTTTCTGAACACTGAAGCTTTCTTT,CASSRFLNTEAFF
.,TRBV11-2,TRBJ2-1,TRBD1,TGTGCCAGCAGCCCCGGGACAGCCTACAATGAGCAGTTCTTC,CASSPGTAYNEQFF
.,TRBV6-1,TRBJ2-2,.,TGTGCCAGCAGTGATCAGGGAGGCGGCACCGGGGAGCTGTTTTTT,CASSDQGGGTGELFF
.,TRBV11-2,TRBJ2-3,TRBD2,TGTGCCAGCAGCTTTGGACTAGCCGTAGATACGCAGTATTTT,CASSFGLAVDTQYF
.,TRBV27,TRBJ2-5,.,TGTGCCAGCAGTGGAGGAGAGACCCAGTACTTC,CASSGGETQYF
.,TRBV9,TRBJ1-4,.,TGTGCCAGCAGCGCCGCAACGAAAGCCTCTTCTGAAAAACTGTTTTTT,CASSAATKASSEKLFF
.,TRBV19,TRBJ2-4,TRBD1,TGTGCCAGTAGTATAGACACAGGGGGAGCGTCGAGCGCCAAAAACATTCAGTACTTC,CASSIDTGGASSAKNIQYF
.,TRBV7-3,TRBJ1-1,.,TGTGCCAGCAGCTTAGGGAGGCACACTGAAGCTTTCTTT,CASSLGRHTEAFF
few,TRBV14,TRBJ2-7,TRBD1,TGTGCCAGCAGCCAAGGGACAGGGGGGATAAACGAGCAGTACTTC,CASSQGTGGINEQYF
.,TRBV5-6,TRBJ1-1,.,TGTGCCAGCAGCTTCACAGTGAACACTGAAGCTTTCTTT,CASSFTVNTEAFF
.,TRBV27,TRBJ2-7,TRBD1,TGTGCCAGCAGTTTTTTAGGGGACAGCTACGAGCAGTACTTC,CASSFLGDSYEQYF
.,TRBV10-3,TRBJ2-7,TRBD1,TGTGCCATCAGTGAGTCGACTCGCCGGACAGGGGTCTACGAGCAGTACTTC,CAISESTRRTGVYEQYF
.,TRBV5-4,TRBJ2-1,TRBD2,TGTGCCAGCAGCTTGTTCGGACTAGCGGGGGGCAAGGGGGAGCAGTTCTTC,CASSLFGLAGGKGEQFF